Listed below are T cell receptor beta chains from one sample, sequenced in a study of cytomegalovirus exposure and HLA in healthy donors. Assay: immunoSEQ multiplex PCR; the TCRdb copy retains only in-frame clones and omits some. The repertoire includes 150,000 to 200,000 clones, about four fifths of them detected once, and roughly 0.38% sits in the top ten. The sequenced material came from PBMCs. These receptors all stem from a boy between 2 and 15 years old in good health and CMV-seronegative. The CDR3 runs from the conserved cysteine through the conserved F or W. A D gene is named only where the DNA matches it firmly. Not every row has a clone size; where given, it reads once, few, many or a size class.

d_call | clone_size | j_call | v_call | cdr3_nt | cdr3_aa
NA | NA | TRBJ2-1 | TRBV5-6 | TGTGCCAGCAGCCCGGGGGACGGAAACAATGAGCAGTTCTTC | CASSPGDGNNEQFF
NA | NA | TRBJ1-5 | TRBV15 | TGTGCCACCAGCGTCAAGCTCGATAGCAATCAGCCCCAGCATTTT | CATSVKLDSNQPQHF
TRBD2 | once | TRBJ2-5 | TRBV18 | TGTGCCAGCTCAGCACCTGTCGTTAGTAGCGGGGTTCAAGAGACCCAGTACTTC | CASSAPVVSSGVQETQYF
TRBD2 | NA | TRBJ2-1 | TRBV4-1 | TGCGCCAGCAGCAAAAGCGGGACTAGCCTTGCTACGAATGAGCAGTTCTTC | CASSKSGTSLATNEQFF
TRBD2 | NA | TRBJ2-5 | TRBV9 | TGTGCCAGCAGCGTAGGGACTAGCGGTTGGGAGACCCAGTACTTC | CASSVGTSGWETQYF
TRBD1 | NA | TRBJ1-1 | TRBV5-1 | TGCGCCAGCAGCCTGGGACAGGGAAGCACTGAAGCTTTCTTT | CASSLGQGSTEAFF
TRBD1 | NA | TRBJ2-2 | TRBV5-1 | TGCGCCAGCAGCTTGGGGCACAGGGGAGTCACCGGGGAGCTGTTTTTT | CASSLGHRGVTGELFF
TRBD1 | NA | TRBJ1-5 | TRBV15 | TGTGCCACCAGCCCAAAGACAGGGTGGTACAATCAGCCCCAGCATTTT | CATSPKTGWYNQPQHF
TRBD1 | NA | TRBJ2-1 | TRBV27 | TGTGCCAGCAGTTTATCTCCAGAGACAGGGGTCTTTAATGAGCAGTTCTTC | CASSLSPETGVFNEQFF
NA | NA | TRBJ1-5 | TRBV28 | TGTGCCAGCAGTTCCATGAATCAGCCCCAGCATTTT | CASSSMNQPQHF
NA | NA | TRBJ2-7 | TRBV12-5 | TGTGCTAGTGTTTTCCTCAGACGGAACAGGGTGGACTACGAGCAGTACTTC | CASVFLRRNRVDYEQYF
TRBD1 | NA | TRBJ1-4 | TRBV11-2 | TGTGCCAGCAGCTCCCGACGGACAGGGATTGGTGAAAAACTGTTTTTT | CASSSRRTGIGEKLFF
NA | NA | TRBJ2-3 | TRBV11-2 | TGTGCCAGCAGCCCGAGCAGGGTGGCAGATACGCAGTATTTT | CASSPSRVADTQYF
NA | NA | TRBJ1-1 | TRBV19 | TGTGCCAGTAGTATAGATGGGCAGACTGAAGCTTTCTTT | CASSIDGQTEAFF
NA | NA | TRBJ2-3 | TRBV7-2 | TGTGCCAGCAGCTTAGATCGTTCGTGGCAGTCCACAGATACGCAGTATTTT | CASSLDRSWQSTDTQYF
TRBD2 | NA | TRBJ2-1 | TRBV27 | TGTGCCAGCAGTAGTCTAGCGGGAGGACCCGGGCAGTTCTTC | CASSSLAGGPGQFF
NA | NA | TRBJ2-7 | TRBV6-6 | TGTGCCAGCAGTGTGGGACTTTCCTACGAGCAGTACTTC | CASSVGLSYEQYF
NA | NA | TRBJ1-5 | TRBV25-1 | TGTGCCAGCAGTGATACAGGGATGGGCAATCAGCCCCAGCATTTT | CASSDTGMGNQPQHF
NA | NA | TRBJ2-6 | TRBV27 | TGTGCCAGCAGTTTACTTTCTGGGGCCAACGTCCTGACTTTC | CASSLLSGANVLTF
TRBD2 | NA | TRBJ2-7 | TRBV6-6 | TGTGCCAGCGCTAGCGGGAGTAATTACGAGCAGTACTTC | CASASGSNYEQYF
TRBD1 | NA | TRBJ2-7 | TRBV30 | TGTGCCTGGAGTCGAGACAGGGGGCTCGACGAGCAGTACTTC | CAWSRDRGLDEQYF
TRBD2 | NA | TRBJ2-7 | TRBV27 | TGTGCCAGCAGTGCCAGACTAGCGGGAAGAGACGAGCAGTACTTC | CASSARLAGRDEQYF
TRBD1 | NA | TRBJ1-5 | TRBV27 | TGTGCCAGCAGTCTCCTCAGGGGGCAGCCCCAGCATTTT | CASSLLRGQPQHF
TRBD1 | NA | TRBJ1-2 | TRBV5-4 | TGTGCCAGCAGCCCGCAGGGGGTTGGCTATGGCTACACCTTC | CASSPQGVGYGYTF
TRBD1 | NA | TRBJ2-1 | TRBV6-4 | TGTGCCAGCAGTGACTCGGGACAGGGACACAATGAGCAGTTCTTC | CASSDSGQGHNEQFF
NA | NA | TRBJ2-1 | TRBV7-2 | TGTGCCAGCAGCTTACTACTAGCCTTTAATGAGCAGTTCTTC | CASSLLLAFNEQFF
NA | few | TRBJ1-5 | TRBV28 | TGTGCCAGCAGTTTAACCAGGGCGGCTTCCAATCAGCCCCAGCATTTT | CASSLTRAASNQPQHF
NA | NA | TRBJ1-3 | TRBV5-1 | TGCGCCAGCAGCCGCCGGGGGGGCTCTGGAAACACCATATATTTT | CASSRRGGSGNTIYF
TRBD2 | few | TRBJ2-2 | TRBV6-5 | TGTGCCAGCAGTTACTCATCTAGCGGAAACACCGGGGAGCTGTTTTTT | CASSYSSSGNTGELFF
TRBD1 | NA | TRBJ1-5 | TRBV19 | TGTGCCAGTGGATCCGGGACAGCGTTCAATCAGCCCCAGCATTTT | CASGSGTAFNQPQHF
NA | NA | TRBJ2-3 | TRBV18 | TGTGCCAGCTCACCACCATTTCAAACAGATACGCAGTATTTT | CASSPPFQTDTQYF
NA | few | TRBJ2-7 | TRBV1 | TGCACCAGCAGCACCGGGACTAGCGGGAGCGAGCAGTACTTC | CTSSTGTSGSEQYF
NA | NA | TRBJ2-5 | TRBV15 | TGTGCCACCAGCCTCAATTACCGGGAGCTGGGGACCCAGTACTTC | CATSLNYRELGTQYF
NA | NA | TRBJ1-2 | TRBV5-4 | TGTGCCAGCAGCTCCTCCACTGAACAGGGACACTATGGCTACACCTTC | CASSSSTEQGHYGYTF
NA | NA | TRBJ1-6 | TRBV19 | TGTGCCAGTAGTTACGACAGGAGCTCCTATAATTCACCCCTCCACTTT | CASSYDRSSYNSPLHF
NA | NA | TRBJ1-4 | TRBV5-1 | TGCGCCAGCAGGAGCACAGTTAGTGGTAATGAAAAACTGTTTTTT | CASRSTVSGNEKLFF
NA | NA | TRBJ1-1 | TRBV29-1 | TGCAGCGTTGCGGCAGGGAACACTGAAGCTTTCTTT | CSVAAGNTEAFF
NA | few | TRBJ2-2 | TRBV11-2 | TGTGCCAGCAGTTTGGAGGGAGTAGCAAACACCGGGGAGCTGTTTTTT | CASSLEGVANTGELFF
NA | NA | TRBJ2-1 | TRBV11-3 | TGTGCCAGCAGCTTACAGGGGTTCAATGAGCAGTTCTTC | CASSLQGFNEQFF
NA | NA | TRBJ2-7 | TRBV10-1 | TGCGCCAGCAGTGAGTCGGGGCGTTCCTACGAGCAGTACTTC | CASSESGRSYEQYF
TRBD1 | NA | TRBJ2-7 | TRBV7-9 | TGTGCCAGCAGCTATGGACAGGGGTCCAGCTCCTACGAGCAGTACTTC | CASSYGQGSSSYEQYF
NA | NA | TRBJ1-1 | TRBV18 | TGTGCCAGCTCAGTGGGACACACTGCCACAAACACTGAAGCTTTCTTT | CASSVGHTATNTEAFF
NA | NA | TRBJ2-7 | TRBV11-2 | TGTGCCAGCAGCTTAGTTCTAGCGAGAGGCCCCTACGAGCAGTACTTC | CASSLVLARGPYEQYF
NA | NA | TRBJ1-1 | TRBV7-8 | TGTGCCAGCAGCTCGAAATCGGGTACTGAAGCTTTCTTT | CASSSKSGTEAFF
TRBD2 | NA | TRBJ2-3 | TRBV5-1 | TGCGCCAGCAGCTTGGTGCGGGAGGGCCCTACAGATACGCAGTATTTT | CASSLVREGPTDTQYF
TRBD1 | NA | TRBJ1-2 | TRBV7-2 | TGTGCCAGCAGCTTAGTGTCGAGGGGGCCGGCCGCCTATGGCTACACCTTC | CASSLVSRGPAAYGYTF
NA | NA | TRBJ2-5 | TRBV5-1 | TGCGCCAGCAGCTCGACAGCTTTTCAAGAGACCCAGTACTTC | CASSSTAFQETQYF